One and the same sample provided the 29 T cell receptor beta chains below, sequenced in a study of T cells in Graves' hyperthyroidism and ophthalmopathy. It was RNA transcripts that yielded the amplified TCR beta CDR3 regions. TCR CDR3 underwent first-round RT-PCR with the HTBI primer set. TCRdb called the multiplex PCR reads again in MiXCR, with one record for every CDR3 protein. The table has approximately 400,000 distinct CDR3 sequences, more than 12% seen once. Sequenced: blood. The receptors were sampled from a man in his forties or fifties with Graves' ophthalmopathy.

This clonotype was seen ten or more times. The chain carries TRBV12-3 or TRBV12-4 and TRBJ2-1, with 8 bases fitting TRBD2. V lost 6 bases to trimming and J lost 4 bases; unmatched junction nucleotides: 8. This CDR3 is built from 15 residues. This chain's CDR3 is CASRGTGGLYNEQFF. CDR3 sequence (DNA): TGTGCCAGCAGGGGAACGGGAGGGCTATACAATGAGCAGTTCTTC.

Many counts were recorded for this clonotype. The DNA of the CDR3 is TGTGCCAGCAGTTTTGGCGGGACTTTGTACACTGAAGCTTTCTTT. Amino acids: CASSFGGTLYTEAFF. The chain employs TRBV27 and TRBJ1-1; TRBD1 might be the D (5 bases). The CDR3 runs 15 residues. CDR1 is MNHEY and CDR2 is SMNVEV in the germline V gene (reference sequence). V lost 3 bases and J lost 3, with 14 bases in between.

This CDR3 is CASSPLGAYEQYF. In DNA, the CDR3 is TGTGCCAGCAGCCCACTCGGGGCCTACGAGCAGTACTTC. The V call is TRBV7-3, the J call TRBJ2-7; TRBD2 might be the D (5 bases). Germline CDR1 is SGHTA and CDR2 is FQGTGA. Trimming cost V 5 bases and J 2 bases, with 10 bases left between them. CDR3 length: 13 amino acids.

V is TRBV20-1 and J is TRBJ2-1, with unresolved D. Looked up from germline, CDR1 is DFQATT and CDR2 is SNEGSKA (reference sequence). The CDR3 consists of 15 residues. V dropped 1 base and J dropped 5 bases, with 15 bases sitting between them. The DNA for the CDR3 is TGCAGTGCTAGAGCTCTACGAGAACTGCACAATGAGCAGTTCTTC. It translates to CSARALRELHNEQFF.

This clonotype was detected many times. The V gene is TRBV12-3 or TRBV12-4, the J gene TRBJ1-1; the D is unclear. CDR3 length: 13 residues. The V and J ends lost 0 bases and 1 base respectively, with 3 bases between them. The CDR3 here is CASSLAENTEAFF. The CDR3 DNA is TGTGCCAGCAGTTTAGCGGAGAACACTGAAGCTTTCTTT.

This clonotype has a count of ten or more. The chain has TRBV12-3 or TRBV12-4 and TRBJ1-4; D uncertain. CDR3 length equals 12 residues. V was pared by 3 bases and J by 8 bases, with 7 bases between. CDR3 amino acids: CASSFFKEKLFF. The CDR3 coding sequence is TGTGCCAGCAGTTTTTTTAAGGAAAAACTGTTTTTT.

This clonotype was observed at least ten times. The rearrangement links TRBV11-2 to TRBJ2-5; TRBD2 might be the D (5 bases). Germline lookup yields CDR1 SGHAT and CDR2 FQNNGV. V was clipped by 4 bases and J by 5 bases, with 14 bases between them. The CDR3 length is 14 residues. The CDR3 DNA sequence: TGTGCCAGCAGCTCTCAAACTAGTTCGGAGACCCAGTACTTC. Translation gives CASSSQTSSETQYF.

The gene calls are TRBV29-1 and TRBJ2-1; tentatively, D is TRBD2 (5 bases). The CDR3 is 17 amino acids. V lost 8 bases, J lost 0 bases, and 23 bases lay in between. CDR1 SQVTM and CDR2 ANQGSEA come from the germline V gene. DNA of the CDR3: TGCAGCACCAACCCCAGCTACCGCCGGGGCTCCTACAATGAGCAGTTCTTC. This sequence encodes CSTNPSYRRGSYNEQFF.

This clonotype has at least ten counts. The chain employs TRBV11-3 and TRBJ2-7; 8 nucleotides match TRBD1. V trimming: 5 bases; J trimming: 3 bases; junction bases outside the gene matches: 6. CDR3 length: 14 amino acids. Per germline, CDR1 SGHNT and CDR2 YENEEA. The CDR3 is CASSHDRGGYEQYF. The CDR3 nucleotides read TGTGCCAGCAGCCACGACAGGGGAGGCTACGAGCAGTACTTC.

This clonotype was seen many times. The chain combines TRBV12-5 with TRBJ2-7, with TRBD1 matching over 8 bases. The V segment lost 1 base and the J segment 4 bases; nucleotides outside the gene matches: 6. The germline gives CDR1 LGHNT, CDR2 FRNRAP. There are 15 residues in the CDR3. This CDR3 is CASGLAGQGQYEQYF. CDR3 sequence (DNA): TGTGCTAGTGGTTTGGCAGGACAGGGTCAGTACGAGCAGTACTTC. The full variable domain, in which reference TRBV12-5 and TRBJ2-7 provide the parts outside the CDR3, is DARVTQTPRHKVTEMGQEVTMRCQPILGHNTVFWYRQTMMQGLELLAYFRNRAPLDDSGMPKDRFSAEMPDATLATLKIQPSEPRDSAVYFCASGLAGQGQYEQYFGPGTRLTVT.

This clonotype was seen repeatedly, ten times or more. The genes are TRBV28 and TRBJ2-7, with a weak D call TRBD2 (5 bases). This CDR3 is built from 12 residues. CDR1 and CDR2 from the germline V gene are MDHEN and SYDVKM. V dropped 8 bases and J dropped 4 bases, with 12 bases sitting between them. The DNA for the CDR3 is TGTGCCAGCTGGCCGGGGAAGTACGAGCAGTACTTC. It encodes CASWPGKYEQYF.

CDR3 protein: CASQRGDSTNEKLFF. The CDR3 DNA is TGTGCCAGCCAACGGGGGGACAGCACTAATGAAAAACTGTTTTTT. The chain couples TRBV3-1 to TRBJ1-4; 7 nucleotides align to TRBD1. The V and J ends lost 8 bases and 2 bases, in that order; junction bases with no gene match: 8. Germline V CDR1 and CDR2: LGHDT, YNNKEL (reference sequence). The CDR3 totals 15 residues.

This clonotype has just a few counts. The V call is TRBV6-1, the J call TRBJ2-2, with 10 bases aligning to TRBD2. The CDR3 spans 18 residues. CDR1 MNHNS and CDR2 SASEGT come from the germline V gene. J lost 4 bases, V lost 6 bases, and 14 bases had no gene match. CDR3 bases: TGTGCCAGCAGGGACGGACTAGCGGAAGTCCGTCGCACCGGGGAGCTGTTTTTT. Protein sequence: CASRDGLAEVRRTGELFF.

This chain links TRBV28 with TRBJ2-6, with 7 positions matching TRBD1. After removal of 3 bases from V and 0 bases from J, the junction contained 5 bases not matched to a gene. Germline V gene sequence: CDR1 MDHEN, CDR2 SYDVKM. The CDR3 has 17 amino acids. The CDR3 DNA reads TGTGCCAGCAGTTTTGGGGGACAGATCTCTGGGGCCAACGTCCTGACTTTC. This codes for CASSFGGQISGANVLTF.

In its sample, this clonotype was seen many times. CDR3 loop: CASSPQKESEQFF. The DNA of the CDR3 is TGTGCCAGCAGCCCCCAAAAAGAGAGTGAGCAGTTCTTC. The chain links TRBV16 to TRBJ2-1; D not certain. The CDR3 has 13 amino acids. Germline CDR1 is KGHSY and CDR2 is FQNENV. V lost 4 bases, J lost 9 bases, and 13 bases lay in between.

In its sample, this clonotype was seen many times. The V call is TRBV3-1, the J call TRBJ1-1, with D tentatively TRBD1 (5 bases). V lost 4 bases to trimming and J lost 12 bases, with 18 bases between them. Germline V lookup: CDR1 LGHDT, CDR2 YNNKEL (reference sequence). This CDR3 spans 13 amino acids. CDR3 residues: CASSLGRDGATFF. CDR3 DNA sequence: TGTGCCAGCAGCCTGGGGCGTGATGGTGCTACTTTCTTT. Full variable domain (remainder filled in from reference TRBV3-1 and TRBJ1-1): DTAVSQTPKYLVTQMGNDKSIKCEQNLGHDTMYWYKQDSKKFLKIMFSYNNKELIINETVPNRFSPKSPDKAHLNLHINSLELGDSAVYFCASSLGRDGATFFGQGTRLTVV.

This clonotype was seen just once. Possible read error: a much larger clone is one base away. This sequence joins TRBV28 and TRBJ2-3, with 10 bases that match TRBD2. CDR3 length: 17 amino acids. Looked up from germline, CDR1 is MDHEN and CDR2 is SYDVKM. The CDR3 loop reads CASRPSAGTSVADTKYF. The CDR3 DNA sequence: TGTGCCAGCAGGCCGTCCGCCGGGACTAGCGTCGCAGATACGAAGTATTTT.

This clonotype was seen repeatedly, ten times or more. V and J are TRBV7-2 and TRBJ2-7, with D unresolved. The CDR3 contains 13 residues. Trimming cost V 1 base and J 6 bases, with 10 bases left between them. Germline lookup yields CDR1 SGHTA and CDR2 FQGNSA. This CDR3 is CASSLVHSPEQYF. The CDR3 DNA reads TGTGCCAGCAGCTTAGTTCACTCCCCCGAGCAGTACTTC.

This chain links TRBV24-1 with TRBJ2-2; D is undetermined. Germline V gives CDR1 KGHDR, CDR2 SFDVKD. This CDR3 has 13 residues. The V end was cut by 0 bases, the J end by 6 bases, with 4 bases between. The CDR3 is CATSDLLPGELFF. For the CDR3, the DNA is TGTGCCACCAGTGATTTGCTCCCCGGGGAGCTGTTTTTT.

This clonotype was counted only a few times. DNA for the CDR3: TGCGCCAGCAGCCCGGGTATGACGACGGGGATTGGGGAAAAACTGTTTTTT. Protein: CASSPGMTTGIGEKLFF. This chain joins TRBV5-1 and TRBJ1-4; D gene unclear. Trimming cost V 4 bases and J 8 bases, with 24 bases left between them. This CDR3 has 17 residues. Per germline, CDR1 SGHRS and CDR2 YFSETQ.

The chain carries TRBV6-2 or TRBV6-3 and TRBJ1-5; weak D call: TRBD1 (6 bases). V dropped 6 bases and J dropped 7 bases, with 28 bases sitting between them. Germline V CDR1 and CDR2: MNHEY, SVGEGT. CDR3 length equals 18 residues. The CDR3 sequence is CASRTNRGGATSGQPQHF. CDR3 coding DNA: TGTGCCAGCAGGACGAACCGGGGGGGGGCCACTTCGGGACAGCCCCAGCATTTT.

This clonotype has ten or more counts. The chain is built from TRBV5-1 and TRBJ2-1; D not certain. CDR1 SGHRS and CDR2 YFSETQ come from the germline V gene. Trimming took off 2 bases at V and 6 bases at J, with 9 bases between the two ends. CDR3 length: 13 amino acids. The CDR3 loop reads CASSFFNLNEQFF. In DNA, the CDR3 is TGCGCCAGCAGCTTTTTTAATCTCAATGAGCAGTTCTTC.

The V gene is TRBV19, the J gene TRBJ2-2; 9 bases are a match to TRBD2. The CDR3 totals 15 residues. Germline loops: CDR1 LNHDA, CDR2 SQIVND (reference sequence). Trimming cost V 6 bases and J 5 bases; bases outside gene matches: 7. DNA for the CDR3: TGTGCCAGTAGCGCCGGGACTAGCCAAACCGGGGAGCTGTTTTTT. Its protein is CASSAGTSQTGELFF.

The gene calls are TRBV28 and TRBJ2-1; 9 bases align to TRBD1. The germline CDR1 and CDR2 sequences are MDHEN and SYDVKM. With 6 bases clipped from V and 14 bases from J, the junction kept 8 bases outside the gene matches. The CDR3 extends over 12 amino acids. CDR3 sequence reads: CASSRDRDREFF. CDR3 nucleotides: TGTGCCAGCAGCCGGGACAGGGATCGAGAGTTCTTC. Combining the CDR3 with reference TRBV28 and TRBJ2-1 gives the whole variable domain DVKVTQSSRYLVKRTGEKVFLECVQDMDHENMFWYRQDPGLGLRLIYFSYDVKMKEKGDIPEGYSVSREKKERFSLILESASTNQTSMYLCASSRDRDREFFGPGTRLTVL.

This clonotype was detected ten times or more. The chain carries TRBV15 and TRBJ2-1; D remains unclear. Germline V gene sequence: CDR1 LNHNV, CDR2 YYDKDF (reference sequence). V lost 4 bases and J 4 bases, leaving 5 bases between the germline ends. The CDR3 is 12 amino acids. The CDR3 loop is CATSMNYNEQFF. The CDR3 DNA reads as TGTGCCACCAGCATGAATTACAATGAGCAGTTCTTC.

This clonotype was seen repeatedly, ten times or more. V usage is TRBV24-1 and J usage is TRBJ1-2; D is ambiguous. Trimming removed 4 bases at V and 8 bases at J, with 16 bases between. The CDR3 sequence is 14 residues long. Germline assignment: CDR1 KGHDR and CDR2 SFDVKD. For the CDR3, the DNA is TGTGCCACCAGTGACCCCGGACTGGCGTGGGGCTACACCTTC. It translates to CATSDPGLAWGYTF.

This clonotype was detected many times. The CDR3 coding sequence is TGTGCCAGCTCACCACTGCAGGAAGTGTATGAAAAACTGTTTTTT. Its translation: CASSPLQEVYEKLFF. This chain connects TRBV18 to TRBJ1-4; no definite D call. This CDR3 region has 15 residues. CDR1 and CDR2 from the germline V gene are KGHSH and LQKENI. V was shortened by 1 base and J by 6 bases, with 12 bases between the two germline ends.

This clonotype came up many times. This chain joins TRBV7-2 and TRBJ2-7; 10 bases match TRBD1. Trimming removed 5 bases from V and 2 bases from J; junction bases left unmatched: 6. The CDR3 runs 15 residues. Per germline, CDR1 SGHTA and CDR2 FQGNSA. The CDR3 reads CASSPTGGHAYEQYF. CDR3 nucleotides: TGTGCCAGCAGCCCGACAGGGGGCCATGCCTACGAGCAGTACTTC.

This clonotype was counted many times. The gene calls are TRBV2 and TRBJ1-1; tentatively, D is TRBD1 (5 bases). There are 10 residues in the CDR3. The V end lost 7 bases, the J end lost 12 bases, and 12 bases lay between the germline ends. The germline CDR1 and CDR2 sequences are SNHLY and FYNNEI. For the CDR3, the DNA is TGTGCCAGCAAAGGGGTTCGGACTTTCTTT. Translating gives CASKGVRTFF.